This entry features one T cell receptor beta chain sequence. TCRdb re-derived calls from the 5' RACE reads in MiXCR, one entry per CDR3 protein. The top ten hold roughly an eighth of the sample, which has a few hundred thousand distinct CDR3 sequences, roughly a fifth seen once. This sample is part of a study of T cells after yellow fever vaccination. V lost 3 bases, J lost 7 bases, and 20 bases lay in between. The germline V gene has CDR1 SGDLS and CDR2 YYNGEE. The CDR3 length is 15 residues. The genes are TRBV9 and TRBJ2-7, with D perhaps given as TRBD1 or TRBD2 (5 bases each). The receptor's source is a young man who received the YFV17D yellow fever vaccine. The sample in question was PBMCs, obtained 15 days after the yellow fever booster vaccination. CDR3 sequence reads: CASSASSGTATEQYF. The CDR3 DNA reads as TGTGCCAGCAGCGCGAGCTCCGGGACGGCTACAGAGCAGTACTTC.